Below, 7 T cell receptor beta chains from the same sample are listed, as sequenced in a study of blood T cell repertoires in COVID-19. Here immunoSEQ multiplex PCR was the method, and the copy in TCRdb shows in-frame clones only, minus some. In the table there are around 32,000 clones, more than 80% of which are singletons. Specimen: peripheral blood. The receptors originated from a male donor with active COVID-19.

This chain joins TRBV6-5 and TRBJ1-1; D is unclear. Germline V gene data show CDR1 as MNHEY and CDR2 as SVGAGI. V lost 7 bases to trimming and J lost 7 bases, with 19 bases between them. The CDR3 consists of 14 residues. The CDR3 loop reads CASTKEGMSREAFF. The CDR3 DNA is TGTGCCAGCACCAAAGAGGGAATGTCCCGTGAAGCTTTCTTT.

The rearrangement uses TRBV3-1 (or the pseudogene TRBV3-2) and TRBJ2-7; 9 nucleotides agree with TRBD1. CDR3 length: 15 residues. Germline V gene sequence: CDR1 LGHDT, CDR2 YNNKEL (reference sequence). V shed 3 bases, J shed 2 bases, and the junction held 5 bases outside the gene matches. Written as DNA, the CDR3 is TGTGCCAGCAGCCAGGCGGACAGGGGCCCCTACGAGCAGTACTTC. Encoded protein: CASSQADRGPYEQYF.

The chain combines TRBV7-6 with TRBJ2-1; 12 bases map to TRBD2. After removal of 5 bases from V and 4 bases from J, the junction contained 3 bases not matched to a gene. This CDR3 contains 15 residues. Germline CDR1 SGHVS, CDR2 FNYEAQ. In nucleotides, the CDR3 is TGTGCCAGCAGCACTAGCGGGGGGCATTACAATGAGCAGTTCTTC. Its translation is CASSTSGGHYNEQFF.

The chain has TRBV6-5 and TRBJ1-1; D is ambiguous. The CDR3 is 16 residues long. Trimming pared 4 bases from V and 3 bases from J, leaving 18 bases between. Germline CDR1 MNHEY, CDR2 SVGAGI. The CDR3 coding sequence is TGTGCCAGCAGTTCCGGGGTTGGAAGAGGATACACTGAAGCTTTCTTT. It specifies CASSSGVGRGYTEAFF.

The rearrangement joins TRBV4-3 to TRBJ2-1; D unclear. V lost 0 bases and J 0 bases, leaving 9 bases between the germline ends. In germline, CDR1 is LGHNA, CDR2 YSLEER. This CDR3 comprises 16 residues. DNA of the CDR3: TGCGCCAGCAGCCAAGATAACAGAGCCTCCTACAATGAGCAGTTCTTC. Amino acid sequence: CASSQDNRASYNEQFF.

The chain carries TRBV9 and TRBJ1-2, with a tentative D call TRBD1 (5 bases). The CDR3 has 15 amino acids. V lost 4 bases to trimming and J lost 5 bases, with 18 bases between them. Germline assignment: CDR1 SGDLS and CDR2 YYNGEE. DNA of the CDR3: TGTGCCAGCAGCCATGGGGGGGGACCCCTATATGGCTACACCTTC. Translated: CASSHGGGPLYGYTF.

V usage is TRBV6-2 or TRBV6-3 and J usage is TRBJ2-3, with 11 positions matching TRBD1. Germline V gene sequence: CDR1 MNHEY, CDR2 SVGEGT. Trimming cost V 2 bases and J 9 bases; bases outside gene matches: 7. This CDR3 is 15 amino acids long. The CDR3 here is CASSYRTGGRSTQYF. In nucleotides, the CDR3 is TGTGCCAGCAGTTACCGGACAGGGGGCAGATCCACGCAGTATTTT.